The 8 T cell receptor beta chains given below trace back to one sample, sequenced in a study of T-cell memory formation after mild COVID-19. TCRdb re-analysed the 5' RACE reads in MiXCR, keeping a single row per CDR3 protein. The data show approximately 190,000 distinct CDR3 sequences, with 18% seen just once and roughly 2.3% held by the top ten. Sequenced: PBMCs or a T cell subset sorted from them (not recorded which). The receptors derive from an adult woman who had mild COVID-19 (a few samples of this study predate the infection). Cell type and time point are not known.

The chain has TRBV24-1 and TRBJ1-5, with 8 positions matching TRBD1. CDR1 and CDR2 from the germline V gene are KGHDR and SFDVKD. The V gene end was trimmed by 2 bases and the J gene end by 1 base; junction bases not matched to a gene: 6. This CDR3 has 17 amino acids. CDR3 loop: CATSDSTGVASNQPQHF. In DNA, the CDR3 is TGTGCCACCAGTGATTCGACAGGGGTGGCGAGCAATCAGCCCCAGCATTTT.

This clonotype has just a few counts. The gene calls are TRBV12-3 or TRBV12-4 and TRBJ2-3; 7 bases line up with TRBD2. The CDR3 runs 14 residues. The trim removed 5 bases at V and 4 bases at J, leaving 6 bases unmatched. CDR3 sequence: CASSQREGADTQYF. The CDR3 DNA follows: TGTGCCAGCAGTCAGCGGGAAGGGGCAGATACGCAGTATTTT.

This clonotype has more than one count but fewer than ten. The chain employs TRBV9 and TRBJ2-7; 10 nucleotides line up with TRBD1. This CDR3 is 14 amino acids long. The J segment lost 3 bases and the V segment lost 4 bases, leaving 4 bases of the junction unmatched. Germline CDR1 SGDLS, CDR2 YYNGEE. This CDR3 reads CASSTRTGGYEQYF. CDR3 nucleotides: TGTGCCAGCAGCACTCGGACAGGGGGCTACGAGCAGTACTTC. Full variable domain (outside the CDR3, taken from reference TRBV9 and TRBJ2-7): DSGVTQTPKHLITATGQRVTLRCSPRSGDLSVYWYQQSLDQGLQFLIQYYNGEERAKGNILERFSAQQFPDLHSELNLSSLELGDSALYFCASSTRTGGYEQYFGPGTRLTVT.

This clonotype came up a few times. The V and J genes are TRBV18 and TRBJ2-6, with TRBD1 matching 8 bases. Germline V gene lookup returns CDR1 KGHSH and CDR2 LQKENI. The CDR3 extends over 16 amino acids. J lost 6 bases, V lost 4 bases, and 8 bases had no gene match. The CDR3 spells CASSLRQGLLANVLTF. CDR3 DNA sequence: TGTGCCAGCTCACTCAGACAGGGGTTGTTGGCCAACGTCCTGACTTTC.

The chain combines TRBV12-3 or TRBV12-4 with TRBJ2-5, with D perhaps TRBD2 (5 bases). The CDR3 has 14 residues. The V end was cut by 5 bases, the J end by 2 bases, with 12 bases between. Here the CDR3 reads CASSGAGGQETQYF. The CDR3 nucleotides read TGTGCCAGCAGTGGCGCAGGCGGGCAAGAGACCCAGTACTTC.

The chain has TRBV4-1 and TRBJ2-1; 12 bases align to TRBD2. CDR1 and CDR2 from the germline V gene are MGHRA and YSYEKL. The CDR3 spans 15 residues. J was trimmed by 8 bases and V by 5 bases; bases with no gene match: 7. CDR3 amino acids: CASSALAGGLDEQFF. In nucleotides, the CDR3 is TGCGCCAGCAGCGCACTAGCGGGGGGCCTGGATGAGCAGTTCTTC.

Ten or more counts support this clonotype. The chain has TRBV9 and TRBJ2-7, with a weak D call TRBD1 (6 bases). Germline V gene data show CDR1 as SGDLS and CDR2 as YYNGEE. The CDR3 runs to 14 residues. V was pared by 0 bases and J by 4 bases, with 11 bases between. The CDR3 DNA reads TGTGCCAGCAGCGTAGCCGAAGGGGGTTACGAGCAGTACTTC. Its translation is CASSVAEGGYEQYF.

The V call is TRBV7-9, the J call TRBJ1-5; TRBD1 might be the D (5 bases). Germline CDR1 reads SEHNR; CDR2 reads FQNEAQ (reference sequence). The V end was cut by 2 bases, the J end by 9 bases, with 8 bases between. The CDR3 sequence is 12 residues long. The CDR3 loop reads CASSLQGRPQHF. For the CDR3, the DNA is TGTGCCAGCAGCTTACAGGGCAGGCCCCAGCATTTT.